The clone carrying this TCR beta chain was observed at least ten times. The CDR3 has 18 residues. J lost 4 bases, V lost 2 bases, and 12 bases had no gene match. Germline values: CDR1 MNHEY, CDR2 SVGAGI. Primers targeting TRAV and TRBV primed first-strand cDNA, covering alpha and beta chains. The PCR that amplified TCRs ran for approximately 20 cycles, relying on a constant-region primer and a V-primer adapter. TCRdb independently ran MiXCR on the reads; one entry per CDR3 protein. The sample contains 60,000 or so distinct CDR3 sequences, about 25% of which appear only once. The data were obtained in a study of low-dose radiotherapy and immunotherapy resistance in tumors. Time point specified: after trial treatment. Regarding treatment: LDRT plus nivolumab, ipilimumab, low-dose cyclophosphamide and aspirin (RACIN trial).

The chain couples TRBV6-5 to TRBJ2-1, with TRBD2 matching over 9 bases. Source: PBMCs, taken after low-dose radiotherapy plus immunotherapy. This receptor was obtained from a male donor with prostate cancer. The CDR3 region is CASSYRGPAGGQYNEQFF. The CDR3 region has the DNA TGTGCCAGCAGTTACCGGGGACCAGCGGGGGGTCAATACAATGAGCAGTTCTTC.